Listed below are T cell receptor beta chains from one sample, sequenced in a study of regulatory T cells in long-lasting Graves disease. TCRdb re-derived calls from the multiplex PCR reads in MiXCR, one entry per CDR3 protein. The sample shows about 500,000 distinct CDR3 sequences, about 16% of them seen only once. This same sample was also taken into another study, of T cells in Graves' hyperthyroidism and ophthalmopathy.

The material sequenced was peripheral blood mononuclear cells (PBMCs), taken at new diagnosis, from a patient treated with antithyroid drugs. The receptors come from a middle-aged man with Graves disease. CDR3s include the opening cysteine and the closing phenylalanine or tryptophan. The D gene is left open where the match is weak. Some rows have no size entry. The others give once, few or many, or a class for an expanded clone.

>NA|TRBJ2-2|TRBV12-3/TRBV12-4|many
TGTGCCAGCAGCTTAGGAACGACCGGGGAGCTGTTTTTT
CASSLGTTGELFF
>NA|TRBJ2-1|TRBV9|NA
TGTGCCAGCAGCGTAGTAGCGAATGAGCAGTTCTTC
CASSVVANEQFF
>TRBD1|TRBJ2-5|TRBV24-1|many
TGTGCCACCAGTGATTTCCCTCTACGGGACAGGGTGGGGTACTTC
CATSDFPLRDRVGYF
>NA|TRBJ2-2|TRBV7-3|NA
TGTGCCAGCAGCCCGGTTGGGACCGGGGAGCTGTTTTTT
CASSPVGTGELFF
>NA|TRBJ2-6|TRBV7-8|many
TGTGCCAGCAGCCGACTGGGGGTGTCTGGGGCCAACGTCCTGACTTTC
CASSRLGVSGANVLTF
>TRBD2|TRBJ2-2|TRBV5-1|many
TGCGCCAGCAGCCAAACCGGATTACTGAGCGGGAGGAACACCGGGGAGCTGTTTTTT
CASSQTGLLSGRNTGELFF
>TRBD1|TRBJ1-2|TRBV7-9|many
TGTGCCAGCAGCCACGGACAGGGAAGCTATGGCTACACCTTC
CASSHGQGSYGYTF
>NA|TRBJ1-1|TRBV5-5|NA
TGTGCCAGCAGCCCTGCCTTGGGGGAGATTGAAGCTTTCTTT
CASSPALGEIEAFF
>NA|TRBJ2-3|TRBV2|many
TGTGCCAGCAGACTGGACAGCCGCACAGATACGCAGTATTTT
CASRLDSRTDTQYF
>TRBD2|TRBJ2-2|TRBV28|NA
TGTGTCAGCAGTCCCCCGGGACTAGCGGGAGGCCCTAACACCGGGGAGCTGTTTTTT
CVSSPPGLAGGPNTGELFF
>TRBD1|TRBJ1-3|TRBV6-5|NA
TGTGCCAGCAGTTACACAGGGGCGTTGGGTGGCCCCATATATTTT
CASSYTGALGGPIYF
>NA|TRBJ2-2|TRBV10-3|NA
TGTGCCATCAGTGAGTCTGCAGGGGTGAGGAACACCAGGGAGCTGTTTTTT
CAISESAGVRNTRELFF
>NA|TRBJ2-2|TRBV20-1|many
TGCAGTGCTAGACCCAGTAGAGTCGCCGGGGAGCTGTTTTTT
CSARPSRVAGELFF
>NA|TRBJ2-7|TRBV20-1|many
TGCAGTGCCCCGGGGGTGGGGGACGAGCAGTACTTC
CSAPGVGDEQYF
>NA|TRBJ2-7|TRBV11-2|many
TGTGCCAGCAGCATACACGCCTACGAGCAGTACTTC
CASSIHAYEQYF
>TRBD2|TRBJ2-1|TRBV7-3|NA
TGTGCCAGCAGCTTAATGGGAGGGGACAATGAGCAGTTCTTC
CASSLMGGDNEQFF
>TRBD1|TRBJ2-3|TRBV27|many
TGTGCCAGCAGTTCCTGGACAGGGGTCAGCACAGATACGCAGTATTTT
CASSSWTGVSTDTQYF
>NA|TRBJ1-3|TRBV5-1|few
TGCGCCAGCAGCTTGGAGATGCCTTCTGGAAACACCATATATTTT
CASSLEMPSGNTIYF
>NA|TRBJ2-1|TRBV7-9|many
TGTGCCAGCAGCTCGGACAGCCATGAGCAGTTCTTC
CASSSDSHEQFF
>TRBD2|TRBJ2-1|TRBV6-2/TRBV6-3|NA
TGTGCCAGCAGCAGCCGGGCGGGAGAAGAGCAGTTCTTC
CASSSRAGEEQFF
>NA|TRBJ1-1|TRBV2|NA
TGTGCCAGCAGTGAAAGGGGGAACACTGAAACTTTCTTT
CASSERGNTETFF
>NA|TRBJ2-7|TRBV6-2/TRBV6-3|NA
TGTGCCAGCAGTTTTTCGAGGGACATCTACGAGCAGTACTTC
CASSFSRDIYEQYF
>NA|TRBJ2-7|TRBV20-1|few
TGCAGTGCTAGAGGAGGAGGGGGGAGCTACGAGCAGTACTTC
CSARGGGGSYEQYF
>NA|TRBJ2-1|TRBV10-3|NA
TGTGCCATCGGTGAGTCAACCGTAACTAACAATGAGCAGTTCTTC
CAIGESTVTNNEQFF
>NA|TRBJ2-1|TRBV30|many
TGTGCCGGTCGTGACAGGACAAGATCCTACAATGAGCAGTTCTTC
CAGRDRTRSYNEQFF
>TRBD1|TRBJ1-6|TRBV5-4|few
TGTGCCAGCAGCTCTACCTTGGGACAGGGTAATTCACCCCTCCACTTT
CASSSTLGQGNSPLHF
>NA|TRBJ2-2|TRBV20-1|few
TGCAGTGCTAGTTCCGCGGTTAGCGGGGAGCTGTTTTTT
CSASSAVSGELFF
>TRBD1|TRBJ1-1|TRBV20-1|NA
TGCAGTTCTAGACAGGGGGATTTTGGTGAAGCTTTCTTT
CSSRQGDFGEAFF
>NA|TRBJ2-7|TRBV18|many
TGTGCCAGCTCAGCCATTTCCTACGAGCAGTACTTC
CASSAISYEQYF
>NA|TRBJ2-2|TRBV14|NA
TGTGCCTCCAGGACTGGAAAGAACACCGGGGAGCTGTTTTTT
CASRTGKNTGELFF
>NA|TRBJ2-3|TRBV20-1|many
TGCAGTGCTAGCCGTGGGTCTAGCGGCACAGATACGCAGTATTTT
CSASRGSSGTDTQYF
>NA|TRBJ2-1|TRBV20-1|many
TGCAGTGCTAGATGGGGGAAATCCTACAATGAGCAGTTCTTC
CSARWGKSYNEQFF
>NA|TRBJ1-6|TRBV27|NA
TGTGCCAGCAGCCGTGACCCTAGCTCCTATAATTCACCCCTCCACTTT
CASSRDPSSYNSPLHF
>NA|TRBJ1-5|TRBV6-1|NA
TGTGCCAGCGGCTATGGCAATCAGCCCCAGCATTTT
CASGYGNQPQHF
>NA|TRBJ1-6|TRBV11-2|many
TGTGCCAGCAGCTTAGTAGCGGGTGTGGCCCTCCACTTT
CASSLVAGVALHF
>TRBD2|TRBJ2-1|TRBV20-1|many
TGCAGTGCTAGTGCGAGGGCAGCGGGAGGGGGTGAGCAGTTCTTC
CSASARAAGGGEQFF
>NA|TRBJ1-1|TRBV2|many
TGTGCCAGCAAGGGTAGTTGGGGCACTGAAGCTTTCTTT
CASKGSWGTEAFF
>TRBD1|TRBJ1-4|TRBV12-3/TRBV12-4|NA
TGTGCCAGCAGCCCAGCCCCGGGGACAGGGTCCGAAAAACTGTTTTTT
CASSPAPGTGSEKLFF
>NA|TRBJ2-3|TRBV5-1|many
TGCGCCAGCAGCTTGAAGGATACGCAGTATTTT
CASSLKDTQYF
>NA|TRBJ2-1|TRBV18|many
TGTGCCAGCTCACCAGTGCAGACCTCCTACAATGAGCAGTTCTTC
CASSPVQTSYNEQFF
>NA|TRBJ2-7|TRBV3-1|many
TGTGCCAGCAGCCTACGGGACCCAAGCTCCTACGAGCAGTACTTC
CASSLRDPSSYEQYF
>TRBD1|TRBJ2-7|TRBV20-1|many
TGCAGTGCCAGGACAGGGAAGGACGAGCAGTACTTC
CSARTGKDEQYF
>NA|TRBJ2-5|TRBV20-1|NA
TGCAGTGCTAGTGCGCTAGGCGATTACCAAGAGACCCAGTACTTC
CSASALGDYQETQYF
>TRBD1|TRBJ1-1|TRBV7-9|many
TGTGCCAGCAGCTTAGCCGACAGGGGGCACGTCAACACTGAAGCTTTCTTT
CASSLADRGHVNTEAFF
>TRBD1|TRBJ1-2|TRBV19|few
TGTGCCAGTAGTATGACCGGGACAGGGGGCGACGGCTACACCTTC
CASSMTGTGGDGYTF
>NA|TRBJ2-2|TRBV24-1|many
TGTGCCACCAGTGCAACTAGAACTACCGGGGAGCTGTTTTTT
CATSATRTTGELFF
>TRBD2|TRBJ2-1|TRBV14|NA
TGTGCCAGCAGCCCCGCGGTACTAGCGGGGGCTAACAATGAGCAGTTCTTC
CASSPAVLAGANNEQFF
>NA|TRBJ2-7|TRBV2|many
TGTGCCAGCAGTGAAACCCCCCACGAGCAGTACTTC
CASSETPHEQYF
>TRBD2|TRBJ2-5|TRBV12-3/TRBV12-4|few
TGTGCCAGCAGCGCGCGGGGAGGGTCCCGGGGGGCCCAGTACTTC
CASSARGGSRGAQYF
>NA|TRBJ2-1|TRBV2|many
TGTGCCAGCAGTGAAAAGGCGTACAATGAGCAGTTCTTC
CASSEKAYNEQFF
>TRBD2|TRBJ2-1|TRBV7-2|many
TGTGCCAGCAGCCTCCGTGGGACTAGCGGGTCAAATGAGCAGTTCTTC
CASSLRGTSGSNEQFF
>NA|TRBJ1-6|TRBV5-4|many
TGTGCCAGCAGCTTACTGAATTCACCCCTCCACTTT
CASSLLNSPLHF